These 5 T cell receptor beta chains were all obtained from the same sample, sequenced in a study of blood T cell repertoires in COVID-19. The method was immunoSEQ multiplex PCR; TCRdb's version includes in-frame clones alone and lacks a portion of them. Of approximately 280,000 clones listed, more than 85% were seen once; the top ten hold approximately 4.2%. The sequenced sample consisted of peripheral blood. Receptor source: a middle-aged man with acute or convalescent COVID-19.

The chain is built from TRBV30 and TRBJ2-7, with D possibly TRBD1 on 5 matching bases. V was clipped by 5 bases and J by 5 bases, with 10 bases between them. The CDR3 spans 11 residues. Germline V gene data show CDR1 as GTSNPN and CDR2 as SVGIG (reference sequence). CDR3: CAWSGFNEQYF. The CDR3 DNA sequence: TGTGCCTGGTCAGGGTTTAACGAGCAGTACTTC.

The V gene is TRBV11-2, the J gene TRBJ2-4, with TRBD2 matching 8 bases. CDR1 and CDR2 (germline): SGHAT, FQNNGV. V lost 3 bases, J lost 3 bases, and 4 bases stayed unmatched. This CDR3 has 15 residues. The DNA for the CDR3 is TGTGCCAGCAGCTTCCCCGGGACTAGCAAAAACATTCAGTACTTC. Residues: CASSFPGTSKNIQYF.

The chain links TRBV7-2 to TRBJ2-7, with 10 bases that match TRBD2. The V and J ends lost 3 bases and 2 bases, in that order; junction bases with no gene match: 7. In germline, CDR1 is SGHTA, CDR2 FQGNSA. This CDR3 has 16 amino acids. CDR3 region: CASSLTPLAGAYEQYF. The DNA of the CDR3 is TGTGCCAGCAGCTTGACCCCCCTAGCGGGGGCCTACGAGCAGTACTTC.

The chain employs TRBV18 and TRBJ2-1; TRBD2 is a possible D gene (7 bases). The CDR3 is made up of 14 amino acids. The germline CDR1 and CDR2 sequences are KGHSH and LQKENI. The V and J ends lost 1 base and 4 bases respectively, with 8 bases between them. CDR3 loop: CASSPQGGYNEQFF. CDR3 DNA sequence: TGTGCCAGCTCACCACAGGGGGGGTACAATGAGCAGTTCTTC. The full variable domain, in which reference TRBV18 and TRBJ2-1 provide the parts outside the CDR3, is NAGVMQNPRHLVRRRGQEARLRCSPMKGHSHVYWYRQLPEEGLKFMVYLQKENIIDESGMPKERFSAEFPKEGPSILRIQQVVRGDSAAYFCASSPQGGYNEQFFGPGTRLTVL.

The chain links TRBV3-1 (or the pseudogene TRBV3-2) to TRBJ1-4; D unclear. The CDR3 spans 16 residues. V was trimmed by 1 base and J by 0 bases, leaving 9 bases between them. The germline V gene encodes CDR1 LGHDT and CDR2 YNNKEL (reference sequence). The CDR3 loop is CASSQVRLTTNEKLFF. In DNA form, the CDR3 reads TGTGCCAGCAGCCAAGTGAGGCTTACAACTAATGAAAAACTGTTTTTT.